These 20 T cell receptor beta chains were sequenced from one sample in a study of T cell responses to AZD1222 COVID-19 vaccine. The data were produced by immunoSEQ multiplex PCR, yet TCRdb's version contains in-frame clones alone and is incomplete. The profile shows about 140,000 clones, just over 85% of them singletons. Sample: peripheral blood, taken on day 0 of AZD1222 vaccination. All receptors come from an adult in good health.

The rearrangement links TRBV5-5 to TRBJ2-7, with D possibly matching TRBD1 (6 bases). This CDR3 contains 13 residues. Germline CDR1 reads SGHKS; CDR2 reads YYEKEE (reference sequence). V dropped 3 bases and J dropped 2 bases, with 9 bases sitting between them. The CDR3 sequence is CASSSAGAYEQYF. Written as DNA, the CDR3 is TGTGCCAGCAGCTCCGCAGGGGCCTACGAGCAGTACTTC.

The CDR3 sequence: CASSLTATDTQYF. The CDR3, as DNA: TGTGCCAGCAGTTTGACAGCCACAGATACGCAGTATTTT. The gene calls are TRBV27 and TRBJ2-3; possible D gene TRBD1, 5 bases. Germline V gene data show CDR1 as MNHEY and CDR2 as SMNVEV (reference sequence). CDR3 length equals 13 residues. V gave up 3 bases and J gave up 2 bases, with 6 bases separating them.

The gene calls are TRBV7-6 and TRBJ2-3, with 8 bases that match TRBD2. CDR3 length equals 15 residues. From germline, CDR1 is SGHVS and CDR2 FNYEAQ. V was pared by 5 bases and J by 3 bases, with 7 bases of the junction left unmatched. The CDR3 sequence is CASSTRGGLTDTQYF. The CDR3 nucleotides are TGTGCCAGCAGCACTCGGGGGGGGTTAACAGATACGCAGTATTTT.

The CDR3 sequence: CASSPIPTTDTQYF. The CDR3 DNA sequence: TGTGCCAGCAGCCCAATCCCGACCACAGATACGCAGTATTTT. The rearrangement links TRBV9 to TRBJ2-3; no clear D gene. V was clipped by 4 bases and J by 2 bases, with 11 bases between them. The germline CDR1 and CDR2 sequences are SGDLS and YYNGEE. The CDR3 loop spans 14 amino acids.

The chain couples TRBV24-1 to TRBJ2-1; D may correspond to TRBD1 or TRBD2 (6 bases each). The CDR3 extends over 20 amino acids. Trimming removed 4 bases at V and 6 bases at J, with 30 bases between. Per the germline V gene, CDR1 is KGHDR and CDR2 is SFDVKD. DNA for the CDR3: TGTGCCACCAGTGACGGCGGCAGGGGAAGGGTAGCGGACATGAGCAATGAGCAGTTCTTC. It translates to CATSDGGRGRVADMSNEQFF.

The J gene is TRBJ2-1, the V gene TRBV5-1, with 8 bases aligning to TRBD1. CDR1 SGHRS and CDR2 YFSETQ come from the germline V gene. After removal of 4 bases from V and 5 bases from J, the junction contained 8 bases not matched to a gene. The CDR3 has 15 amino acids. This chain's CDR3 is CASSPTGAPNNEQFF. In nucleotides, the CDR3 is TGCGCCAGCAGCCCGACAGGGGCCCCGAACAATGAGCAGTTCTTC.

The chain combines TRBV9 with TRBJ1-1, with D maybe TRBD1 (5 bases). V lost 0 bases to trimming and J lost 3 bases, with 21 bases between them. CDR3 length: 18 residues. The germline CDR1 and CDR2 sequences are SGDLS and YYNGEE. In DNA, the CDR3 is TGTGCCAGCAGCGTAGACCCCTCTGCTCTGGGGGGGTACACTGAAGCTTTCTTT. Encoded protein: CASSVDPSALGGYTEAFF.

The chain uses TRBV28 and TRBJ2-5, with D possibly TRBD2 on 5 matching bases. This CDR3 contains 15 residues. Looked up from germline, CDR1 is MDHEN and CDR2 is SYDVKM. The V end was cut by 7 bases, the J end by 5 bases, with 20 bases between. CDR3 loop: CASTSRGRRGETQYF. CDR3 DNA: TGTGCCAGCACTTCCCGCGGGCGCAGAGGGGAGACCCAGTACTTC. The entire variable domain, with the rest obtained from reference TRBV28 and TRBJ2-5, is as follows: DVKVTQSSRYLVKRTGEKVFLECVQDMDHENMFWYRQDPGLGLRLIYFSYDVKMKEKGDIPEGYSVSREKKERFSLILESASTNQTSMYLCASTSRGRRGETQYFGPGTRLLVL.

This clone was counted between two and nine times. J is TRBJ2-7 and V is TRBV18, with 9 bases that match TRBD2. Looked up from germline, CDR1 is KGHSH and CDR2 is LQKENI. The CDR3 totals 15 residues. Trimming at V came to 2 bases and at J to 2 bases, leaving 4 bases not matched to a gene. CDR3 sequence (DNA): TGTGCCAGCTCACCAGAAGCGGGAGGCCCCTACGAGCAGTACTTC. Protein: CASSPEAGGPYEQYF.

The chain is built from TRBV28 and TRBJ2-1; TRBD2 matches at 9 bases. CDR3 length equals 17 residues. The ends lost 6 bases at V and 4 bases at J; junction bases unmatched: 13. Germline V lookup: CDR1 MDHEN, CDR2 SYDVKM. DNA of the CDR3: TGTGCCAGCAGCCAAGGGTATAGCGGGAGCACTTACAATGAGCAGTTCTTC. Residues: CASSQGYSGSTYNEQFF. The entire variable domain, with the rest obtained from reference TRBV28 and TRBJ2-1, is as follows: DVKVTQSSRYLVKRTGEKVFLECVQDMDHENMFWYRQDPGLGLRLIYFSYDVKMKEKGDIPEGYSVSREKKERFSLILESASTNQTSMYLCASSQGYSGSTYNEQFFGPGTRLTVL.

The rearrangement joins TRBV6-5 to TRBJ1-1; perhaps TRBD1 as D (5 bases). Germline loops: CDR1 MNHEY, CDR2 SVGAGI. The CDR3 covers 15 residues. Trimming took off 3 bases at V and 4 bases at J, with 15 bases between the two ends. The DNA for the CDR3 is TGTGCCAGCAGTTATGAGGCGGGACTGCGCACTGAAGCTTTCTTT. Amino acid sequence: CASSYEAGLRTEAFF.

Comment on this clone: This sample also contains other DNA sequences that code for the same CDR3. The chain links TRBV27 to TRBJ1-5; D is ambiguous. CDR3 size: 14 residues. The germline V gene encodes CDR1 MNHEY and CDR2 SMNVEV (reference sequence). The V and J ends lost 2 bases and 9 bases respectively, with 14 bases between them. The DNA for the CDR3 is TGTGCCAGCAGTTTAAAGGGTGGATCTCGGCCCCAGCATTTT. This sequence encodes CASSLKGGSRPQHF.

The CDR3 DNA reads TGTGCCAGCAGCTTATCTGGCGGAATGAACACTGAAGCTTTCTTT. It yields the protein CASSLSGGMNTEAFF. V gene TRBV7-2 combines with J gene TRBJ1-1; D remains ambiguous. The CDR3 has 15 residues. Germline assignment: CDR1 SGHTA and CDR2 FQGNSA. The V gene lost 2 bases and the J gene lost 0 bases, with 10 bases spanning the gap. Complete variable domain (other parts from reference TRBV7-2 and TRBJ1-1): GAGVSQSPSNKVTEKGKDVELRCDPISGHTALYWYRQSLGQGLEFLIYFQGNSAPDKSGLPSDRFSAERTGGSVSTLTIQRTQQEDSAVYLCASSLSGGMNTEAFFGQGTRLTVV.

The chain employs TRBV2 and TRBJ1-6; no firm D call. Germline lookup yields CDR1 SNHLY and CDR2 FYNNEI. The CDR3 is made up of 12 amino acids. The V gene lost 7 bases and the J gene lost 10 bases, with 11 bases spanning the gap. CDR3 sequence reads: CASMGLRSPLHF. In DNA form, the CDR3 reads TGTGCCAGCATGGGTTTACGGTCACCCCTCCACTTT.

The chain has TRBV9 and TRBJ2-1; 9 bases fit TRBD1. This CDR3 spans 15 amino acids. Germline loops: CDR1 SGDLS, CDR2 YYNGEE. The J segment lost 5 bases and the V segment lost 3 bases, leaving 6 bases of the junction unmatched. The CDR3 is CASSETGGGHNEQFF. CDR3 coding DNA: TGTGCCAGCAGCGAGACAGGGGGTGGACACAATGAGCAGTTCTTC.

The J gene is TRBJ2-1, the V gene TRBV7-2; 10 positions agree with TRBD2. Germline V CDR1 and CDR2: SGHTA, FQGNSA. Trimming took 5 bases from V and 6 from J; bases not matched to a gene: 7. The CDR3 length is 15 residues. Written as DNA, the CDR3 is TGTGCCAGCAGCCCAGAGCGGGAGGGCCGCAATGAGCAGTTCTTC. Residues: CASSPEREGRNEQFF.

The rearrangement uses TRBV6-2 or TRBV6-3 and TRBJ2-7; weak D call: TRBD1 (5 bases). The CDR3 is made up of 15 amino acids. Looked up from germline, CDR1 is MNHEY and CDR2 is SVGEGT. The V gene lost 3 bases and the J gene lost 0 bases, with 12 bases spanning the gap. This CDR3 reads CASSYSRQISYEQYF. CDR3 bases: TGTGCCAGCAGTTATTCCAGACAGATCTCCTACGAGCAGTACTTC.

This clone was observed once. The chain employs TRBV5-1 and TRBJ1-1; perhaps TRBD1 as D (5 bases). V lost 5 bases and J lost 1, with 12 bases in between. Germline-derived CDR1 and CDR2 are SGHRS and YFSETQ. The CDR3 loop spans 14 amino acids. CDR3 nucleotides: TGCGCCAGCAGTTCTGGGGACGGGAACACTGAAGCTTTCTTT. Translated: CASSSGDGNTEAFF.

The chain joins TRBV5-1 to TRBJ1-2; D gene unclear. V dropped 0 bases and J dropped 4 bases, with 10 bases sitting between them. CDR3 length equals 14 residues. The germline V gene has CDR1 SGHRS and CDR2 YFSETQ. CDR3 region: CASSLEAARYGYTF. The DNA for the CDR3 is TGCGCCAGCAGCTTGGAGGCAGCCCGCTATGGCTACACCTTC.

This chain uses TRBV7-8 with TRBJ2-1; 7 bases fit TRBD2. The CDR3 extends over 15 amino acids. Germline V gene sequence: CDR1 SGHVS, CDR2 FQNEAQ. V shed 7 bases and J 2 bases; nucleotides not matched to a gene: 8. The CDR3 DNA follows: TGTGCCAGCAATGGGGGGGACCTTACCTACAATGAGCAGTTCTTC. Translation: CASNGGDLTYNEQFF.